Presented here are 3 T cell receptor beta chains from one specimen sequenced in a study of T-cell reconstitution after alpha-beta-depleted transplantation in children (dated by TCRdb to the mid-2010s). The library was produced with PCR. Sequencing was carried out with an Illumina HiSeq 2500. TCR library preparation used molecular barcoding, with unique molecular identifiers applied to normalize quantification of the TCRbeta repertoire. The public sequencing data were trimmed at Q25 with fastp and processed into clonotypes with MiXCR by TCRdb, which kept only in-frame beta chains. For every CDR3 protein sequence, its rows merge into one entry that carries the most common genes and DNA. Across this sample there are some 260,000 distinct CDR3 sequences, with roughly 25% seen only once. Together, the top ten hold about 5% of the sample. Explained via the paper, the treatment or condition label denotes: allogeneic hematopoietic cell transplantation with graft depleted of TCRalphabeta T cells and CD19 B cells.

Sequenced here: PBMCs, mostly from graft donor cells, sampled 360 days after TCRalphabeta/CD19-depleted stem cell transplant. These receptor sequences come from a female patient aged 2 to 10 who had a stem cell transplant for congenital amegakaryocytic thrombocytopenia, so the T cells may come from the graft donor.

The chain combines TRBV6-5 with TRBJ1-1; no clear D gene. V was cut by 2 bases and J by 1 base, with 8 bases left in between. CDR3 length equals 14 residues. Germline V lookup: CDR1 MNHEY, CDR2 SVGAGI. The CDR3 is CASSYDGENTEAFF. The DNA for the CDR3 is TGTGCCAGCAGTTACGACGGAGAGAACACTGAAGCTTTCTTT.

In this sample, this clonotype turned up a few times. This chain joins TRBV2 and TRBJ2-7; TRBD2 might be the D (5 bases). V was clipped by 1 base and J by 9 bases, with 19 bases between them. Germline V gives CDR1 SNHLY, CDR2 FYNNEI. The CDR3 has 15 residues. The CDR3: CASSEGAAAPGGQYF. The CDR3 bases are TGTGCCAGCAGTGAAGGGGCAGCGGCCCCGGGTGGGCAGTACTTC.

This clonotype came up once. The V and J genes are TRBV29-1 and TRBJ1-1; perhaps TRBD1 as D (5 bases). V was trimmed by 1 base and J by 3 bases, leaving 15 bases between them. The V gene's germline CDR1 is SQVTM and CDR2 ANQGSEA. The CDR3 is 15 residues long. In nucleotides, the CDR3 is TGCAGCGTTGAAGCTCGACGGGGGGTGGACACTGAAGCTTTCTTT. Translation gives CSVEARRGVDTEAFF.